These T cell receptor beta chains were read from a single sample in a study of shared clonotypes between healthy human individuals. The protocol was immunoSEQ multiplex PCR, while the TCRdb copy is restricted to in-frame clones and leaves out a portion. This table has about 800,000 clones, around 96% appearing once. Sequences were obtained from naive CD8+ T cells sorted from blood. The receptors here all came from a man between 25 and 39 years old in good health. The CDR3 runs from the conserved cysteine through the conserved F or W. D genes are given only for firm matches. Where a row states a size, it is once, few, many or the class of an expanded clone; other rows omit it.

clone_size d_call j_call v_call cdr3_aa cdr3_nt
NA TRBD2 TRBJ2-1 TRBV7-6 CASSLLLSGSSYNEQFF TGTGCCAGCAGCTTATTGTTGAGCGGGAGCTCCTACAATGAGCAGTTCTTC
NA TRBD1 TRBJ1-1 TRBV19 CASSIEWTGEAFF TGTGCCAGTAGTATAGAGTGGACAGGGGAAGCTTTCTTT
once NA TRBJ1-2 TRBV19 CASSLDSNDGYTF TGTGCCAGTAGCTTGGACAGTAACGATGGCTACACCTTC
NA TRBD1 TRBJ2-1 TRBV11-2 CASSFSQGDEQFF TGTGCCAGCAGCTTTTCACAGGGGGATGAGCAGTTCTTC
NA NA TRBJ2-5 TRBV27 CASSFLGQETQYF TGTGCCAGCAGTTTTTTAGGGCAAGAGACCCAGTACTTC
NA TRBD1 TRBJ1-5 TRBV27 CASSSGQTNQPQHF TGTGCCAGCAGTTCGGGACAGACAAATCAGCCCCAGCATTTT
once TRBD1 TRBJ2-7 TRBV5-1 CASGTGVFYEQYF TGCGCCAGCGGGACAGGGGTTTTCTACGAGCAGTACTTC
NA NA TRBJ1-5 TRBV7-9 CASSPVVRAQPQHF TGTGCCAGCAGCCCGGTCGTAAGAGCCCAGCCCCAGCATTTT
NA TRBD1 TRBJ1-4 TRBV19 CASSIGQGATNEKLFF TGTGCCAGTAGTATAGGACAGGGCGCAACTAATGAAAAACTGTTTTTT
NA NA TRBJ2-5 TRBV10-3 CAIKDIQETQYF TGTGCCATCAAGGACATACAAGAGACCCAGTACTTC
once NA TRBJ2-7 TRBV5-4 CASSSGDEQYF TGTGCCAGCAGCTCAGGGGACGAGCAGTACTTC
NA NA TRBJ2-3 TRBV10-1 CASSASASTDTQYF TGCGCCAGCAGTGCGTCAGCAAGCACAGATACGCAGTATTTT
NA NA TRBJ1-5 TRBV10-2 CASSQARGMQPQHF TGCGCCAGCAGCCAGGCCAGGGGCATGCAGCCCCAGCATTTT
NA NA TRBJ1-1 TRBV5-1 CASSLGRSGEGTEAFF TGCGCCAGCAGCTTGGGGCGATCAGGGGAGGGAACTGAAGCTTTCTTT
once NA TRBJ2-7 TRBV5-6 CASSLGTGEQYF TGTGCCAGCAGCCTAGGGACGGGTGAGCAGTACTTC
NA NA TRBJ1-2 TRBV2 CASTPGEYRFDNYGYTF TGTGCCAGCACCCCCGGGGAGTACAGGTTCGATAACTATGGCTACACCTTC
NA NA TRBJ1-5 TRBV27 CASSHVKQRNQPQHF TGTGCCAGCAGTCACGTCAAACAGCGCAATCAGCCCCAGCATTTT
few NA TRBJ2-1 TRBV7-8 CASFKVTGSYNEQFF TGTGCCAGCTTCAAGGTTACCGGCTCCTACAATGAGCAGTTCTTC
NA TRBD2 TRBJ2-1 TRBV29-1 CSVEGLAGGTYNEQFF TGCAGCGTTGAGGGACTAGCGGGAGGGACCTACAATGAGCAGTTCTTC
NA TRBD2 TRBJ2-3 TRBV19 CASSIGVGGSFTDTQYF TGTGCCAGTAGTATAGGAGTCGGCGGGAGCTTCACAGATACGCAGTATTTT
NA NA TRBJ2-2 TRBV7-9 CASSFSPGLSNTGELFF TGTGCCAGCAGCTTTAGTCCCGGACTCTCGAACACCGGGGAGCTGTTTTTT
NA NA TRBJ2-7 TRBV5-4 CASSSWGQIDYEQYF TGTGCCAGCAGCTCATGGGGCCAGATCGACTACGAGCAGTACTTC
NA NA TRBJ2-3 TRBV29-1 CSVEMAAGRLTDTQYF TGCAGCGTTGAAATGGCGGCGGGAAGGCTTACAGATACGCAGTATTTT
NA TRBD1 TRBJ1-2 TRBV18 CASSPLVRQGVDGYTF TGTGCCAGCTCCCCCCTTGTCAGGCAGGGGGTGGATGGCTACACCTTC
NA TRBD1 TRBJ2-3 TRBV9 CASSERTGGSTDTQYF TGTGCCAGCAGCGAACGGACAGGAGGAAGCACAGATACGCAGTATTTT
NA TRBD2 TRBJ2-1 TRBV6-4 CASTTGLAGGPNEQFF TGTGCCAGCACCACCGGACTAGCGGGCGGGCCCAATGAGCAGTTCTTC
NA TRBD1 TRBJ2-1 TRBV5-1 CASSFRQGTNDEQFF TGCGCCAGCAGCTTTCGACAGGGAACAAACGATGAGCAGTTCTTC
NA TRBD2 TRBJ2-5 TRBV2 CASLAGNQETQYF TGTGCCAGCTTAGCGGGAAACCAAGAGACCCAGTACTTC
NA NA TRBJ2-7 TRBV5-8 CASSLRSGPRYEQYF TGTGCCAGCAGCTTGAGGAGCGGCCCACGGTACGAGCAGTACTTC
NA TRBD2 TRBJ2-1 TRBV15 CATSPGLAEYNEQFF TGTGCCACCAGTCCGGGACTAGCGGAGTACAATGAGCAGTTCTTC
NA NA TRBJ2-7 TRBV5-4 CASSLAGVTRGGSSYEQYF TGTGCCAGCAGCTTAGCTGGGGTGACCAGGGGGGGGAGCTCCTACGAGCAGTACTTC
NA TRBD2 TRBJ2-2 TRBV4-2 CASSHNPGLAGGQSGELFF TGTGCCAGCAGCCATAACCCGGGACTAGCGGGAGGACAATCCGGGGAGCTGTTTTTT
NA NA TRBJ1-1 TRBV30 CAWSEPDRWNTEAFF TGTGCCTGGAGCGAGCCGGACAGATGGAACACTGAAGCTTTCTTT
NA TRBD2 TRBJ2-1 TRBV7-9 CASRPITSDISSYNEQFF TGTGCCAGCAGGCCGATAACTAGCGACATATCATCCTACAATGAGCAGTTCTTC
NA NA TRBJ2-7 TRBV11-2 CASSPSGSYEQYF TGTGCCAGCAGCCCGTCGGGGTCGTACGAGCAGTACTTC
NA NA TRBJ1-2 TRBV29-1 CSVETVYGYTF TGCAGCGTTGAGACAGTTTATGGCTACACCTTC
NA NA TRBJ2-3 TRBV14 CASSQVRGTDTQYF TGTGCCAGCAGCCAAGTTCGTGGCACAGATACGCAGTATTTT
NA NA TRBJ1-1 TRBV5-1 CASSLVVDTEAFF TGCGCCAGCAGCTTGGTTGTGGACACTGAAGCTTTCTTT
NA NA TRBJ2-7 TRBV9 CASSYGAEPSYEQYF TGTGCCAGCAGCTATGGGGCGGAACCATCCTACGAGCAGTACTTC
NA TRBD1 TRBJ2-7 TRBV5-4 CASSLEQGTAYEQYF TGTGCCAGCAGCTTAGAACAGGGGACCGCCTACGAGCAGTACTTC
NA TRBD1 TRBJ2-7 TRBV19 CASSPRDSHYEQYF TGTGCCAGTAGTCCCCGGGACAGCCACTACGAGCAGTACTTC
once TRBD2 TRBJ2-7 TRBV7-6 CASSLLAGAHEQYF TGTGCCAGCAGCTTACTAGCGGGAGCCCACGAGCAGTACTTC
NA NA TRBJ2-1 TRBV20-1 CSAPGTNEQFF TGCAGTGCGCCCGGGACAAATGAGCAGTTCTTC
NA NA TRBJ2-5 TRBV13 CASSIEGQETQYF TGTGCCAGCAGCATAGAGGGTCAAGAGACCCAGTACTTC
NA TRBD1 TRBJ2-7 TRBV7-9 CASSWDRVSYEQYF TGTGCCAGCAGCTGGGACAGGGTCTCCTACGAGCAGTACTTC
NA NA TRBJ1-1 TRBV2 CASTPQWGTEAFF TGTGCCAGCACTCCGCAGTGGGGCACTGAAGCTTTCTTT
NA TRBD2 TRBJ2-1 TRBV19 CASSDDSGLAGRNEQFF TGTGCCAGTAGTGACGACAGTGGACTAGCGGGCCGCAATGAGCAGTTCTTC